The 25 T cell receptor beta chains below all came from one sample that was sequenced in a study of cytomegalovirus exposure and HLA in healthy donors. With 60 Vbeta and 13 Jbeta primers, the PCR was carried out. The repertoire was sequenced with immunoSEQ multiplex PCR; TCRdb's copy has only in-frame clones and lacks some. The repertoire consists of 100,000 or so clones, with 60% to 70% occurring once and the leading ten covering less than 4.5%. The sequencing input was PBMCs. The origin of the receptors is a man aged 30 to 39 in good health and CMV-seropositive.

This chain links TRBV15 with TRBJ1-2; no reliable D call. Trimming removed 4 bases at V and 6 bases at J, with 21 bases between. The CDR3 length is 16 residues. CDR1 and CDR2 from the germline V gene are LNHNV and YYDKDF (reference sequence). DNA for the CDR3: TGTGCCACCAGCACAACCACCCTGGCAGGTACGAATGGCTACACCTTC. Translating gives CATSTTTLAGTNGYTF.

DNA of the CDR3: TGTGCCAGCAGTATTAACAGGGTTTCTGGAAACACCATATATTTT. Its translation: CASSINRVSGNTIYF. The gene calls are TRBV6-5 and TRBJ1-3, with a weak D call TRBD1 (6 bases). V lost 5 bases and J 1 base, leaving 12 bases between the germline ends. The CDR3 sequence is 15 residues long. Germline CDR1 MNHEY, CDR2 SVGAGI.

This rearrangement joins TRBV6-1 to TRBJ2-5; tentatively, D is TRBD1 (6 bases). V shed 3 bases and J shed 4 bases, with 21 bases lying between them. Germline lookup yields CDR1 MNHNS and CDR2 SASEGT. The CDR3 is 17 amino acids. CDR3 bases: TGTGCCAGCAGTGATAAAATGTGGGGGCGAGAGGGAGAGACCCAGTACTTC. This translates into CASSDKMWGREGETQYF.

This clone appeared once. The CDR3 loop reads CAWSLQTDTQYF. CDR3 DNA sequence: TGTGCCTGGAGTCTGCAGACAGATACGCAGTATTTT. This chain connects TRBV30 to TRBJ2-3; D is unresolved. Trimming took 2 bases from V and 3 from J, leaving 6 bases between them. There are 12 residues in the CDR3. CDR1 is GTSNPN and CDR2 is SVGIG in the germline V gene (reference sequence).

This rearrangement joins TRBV6-1 to TRBJ2-7; no clear D. The CDR3 runs to 11 residues. Trimming took off 1 base at V and 7 bases at J, with 5 bases between the two ends. Per germline, CDR1 MNHNS and CDR2 SASEGT. The CDR3 region is CASSEVREQYF. The CDR3 nucleotides read TGTGCCAGCAGTGAAGTCAGGGAGCAGTACTTC.

This chain connects TRBV4-1 to TRBJ1-5; possible D gene TRBD1, 5 bases. The CDR3 sequence is 17 residues long. Deletions cut 3 bases from V and 1 base from J, with 16 bases between. Germline values: CDR1 MGHRA, CDR2 YSYEKL. In DNA, the CDR3 is TGCGCCAGCAGCCAGGGCGGGGGGGGACCAAGCAATCAGCCCCAGCATTTT. Translation: CASSQGGGGPSNQPQHF.

This clone has just a few counts. This chain links TRBV5-6 with TRBJ2-7; D is possibly TRBD1 (6 bases). The CDR3 contains 13 residues. Trimming pared 1 base from V and 6 bases from J, leaving 11 bases between. In germline, CDR1 is SGHDT, CDR2 YYEEEE. CDR3 residues: CASSLLGASEQYF. DNA of the CDR3: TGTGCCAGCAGCTTGTTGGGGGCGTCCGAGCAGTACTTC. The full variable domain, completed using reference TRBV5-6 and TRBJ2-7, is DAGVTQSPTHLIKTRGQQVTLRCSPKSGHDTVSWYQQALGQGPQFIFQYYEEEERQRGNFPDRFSGHQFPNYSSELNVNALLLGDSALYLCASSLLGASEQYFGPGTRLTVT.

The chain links TRBV5-4 to TRBJ2-7; a possible D gene is TRBD1 (6 bases). V dropped 0 bases and J dropped 1 base, with 11 bases sitting between them. This CDR3 is 15 amino acids long. The V gene's germline CDR1 is SGHNT and CDR2 YYREEE (reference sequence). The CDR3 region is CASSLGQVSSYEQYF. In DNA form, the CDR3 reads TGTGCCAGCAGCTTGGGACAGGTATCTTCCTACGAGCAGTACTTC.

CDR3 in amino acids: CASSRTLPSKNEQFF. In DNA form, the CDR3 reads TGTGCCAGCAGCCGAACCCTCCCCTCTAAGAATGAGCAGTTCTTC. This chain uses TRBV11-3 with TRBJ2-1, with D uncertain. Trimming took off 5 bases at V and 7 bases at J, with 18 bases between the two ends. CDR1 is SGHNT and CDR2 is YENEEA in the germline V gene. This CDR3 has 15 residues.

This rearrangement joins TRBV7-8 to TRBJ2-3; weak D call: TRBD2 (7 bases). Trimming stripped 5 bases from V and 5 bases from J, with 11 bases between. The CDR3 length is 13 residues. Germline CDR1 reads SGHVS; CDR2 reads FQNEAQ. CDR3 residues: CASSRGAVDTQYF. In DNA, the CDR3 is TGTGCCAGCAGCCGGGGGGCTGTAGATACGCAGTATTTT.

The chain carries TRBV4-1 and TRBJ1-1; 8 bases are a match to TRBD1. The germline V gene encodes CDR1 MGHRA and CDR2 YSYEKL. The CDR3 has 13 amino acids. The junction had 4 bases not matched to a gene; V was cut back by 6 bases and J by 4 bases. This CDR3 reads CASSLTGGTEAFF. The CDR3 DNA reads as TGCGCCAGCAGTCTCACAGGGGGCACTGAAGCTTTCTTT.

The chain carries TRBV19 and TRBJ1-5, with a tentative D call TRBD1 (6 bases). Germline CDR1 reads LNHDA; CDR2 reads SQIVND (reference sequence). The CDR3 length is 16 residues. The V gene lost 1 base and the J gene lost 0 bases, with 10 bases spanning the gap. This chain's CDR3 is CASSIASRGSNQPQHF. The CDR3 coding sequence is TGTGCCAGTAGTATAGCATCCAGGGGTAGCAATCAGCCCCAGCATTTT. The variable domain in full, with the rest retrieved from reference TRBV19 and TRBJ1-5, is DGGITQSPKYLFRKEGQNVTLSCEQNLNHDAMYWYRQDPGQGLRLIYYSQIVNDFQKGDIAEGYSVSREKKESFPLTVTSAQKNPTAFYLCASSIASRGSNQPQHFGDGTRLSIL.

The genes are TRBV5-1 and TRBJ2-5; 10 nucleotides match TRBD2. The end of the DNA aligns better with TRBJ2-7, so the J call may be wrong. This CDR3 is built from 15 residues. Germline CDR1 reads SGHRS; CDR2 reads YFSETQ. CDR3 sequence: CASRHKRGGFYEQYF. In DNA, the CDR3 is TGCGCCAGCAGACATAAGCGGGGGGGCTTCTACGAGCAGTACTTC.

The rearrangement links TRBV5-1 to TRBJ2-1, with 7 bases identical to TRBD2. Germline CDR1 and CDR2: SGHRS and YFSETQ. The CDR3 spans 14 residues. V was clipped by 3 bases and J by 6 bases; unmatched bases: 6. The CDR3 sequence is CASSSTGGSNEQFF. The CDR3 region has the DNA TGCGCCAGCAGCTCTACGGGGGGTTCCAATGAGCAGTTCTTC.

CDR3 in amino acids: CASQQGLGETQYF. The CDR3 DNA follows: TGTGCCAGCCAACAGGGGTTAGGAGAGACCCAGTACTTC. The V gene is TRBV2, the J gene TRBJ2-5, with 7 positions matching TRBD1. Germline CDR1 is SNHLY and CDR2 is FYNNEI. The trim removed 8 bases at V and 4 bases at J, leaving 7 bases unmatched. This CDR3 comprises 13 residues.

The V gene is TRBV2, the J gene TRBJ1-2; 10 nucleotides agree with TRBD1. With 5 bases clipped from V and 6 bases from J, the junction kept 9 bases outside the gene matches. Germline loops: CDR1 SNHLY, CDR2 FYNNEI. The CDR3 contains 15 residues. The CDR3 DNA is TGTGCCAGCAGTCCCGCGCGACAGGGGGCGAATGGCTACACCTTC. Its translation: CASSPARQGANGYTF.

This chain connects TRBV2 to TRBJ1-1; TRBD1 aligns across 7 bases. Germline V gives CDR1 SNHLY, CDR2 FYNNEI. The CDR3 contains 18 residues. Trimming took 6 bases from V and 1 from J; bases not matched to a gene: 17. The CDR3 sequence: CASSPGGGVEWGNTEAFF. DNA for the CDR3: TGTGCCAGCAGCCCCGGAGGGGGCGTCGAATGGGGGAACACTGAAGCTTTCTTT.

The table lists this clone with a few counts. This chain joins TRBV7-8 and TRBJ2-2; D might be TRBD2 (6 bases). Germline V gene data show CDR1 as SGHVS and CDR2 as FQNEAQ. The CDR3 sequence is 17 residues long. The V gene lost 2 bases and the J gene lost 0 bases, with 13 bases spanning the gap. DNA for the CDR3: TGTGCCAGCAGCTTACTCCGAATAGCGGCGAACACCGGGGAGCTGTTTTTT. Translating it yields CASSLLRIAANTGELFF.

This chain joins TRBV19 and TRBJ2-5, with 7 bases identical to TRBD1. Germline V lookup: CDR1 LNHDA, CDR2 SQIVND (reference sequence). The CDR3 contains 13 residues. The V segment lost 5 bases and the J segment 3 bases; nucleotides outside the gene matches: 3. CDR3 protein: CASSPTGEETQYF. The DNA for the CDR3 is TGTGCCAGTAGTCCTACAGGGGAAGAGACCCAGTACTTC.

The chain combines TRBV2 with TRBJ1-2; possible D gene TRBD1, 6 bases. The CDR3 sequence is 14 residues long. Trimming left V 6 bases short and J 3 bases short, with 14 bases between. Germline-derived CDR1 and CDR2 are SNHLY and FYNNEI. Here the CDR3 reads CASRGDTIHYGYTF. Here the CDR3 DNA reads TGTGCCAGCAGGGGGGACACAATACACTATGGCTACACCTTC.

The rearrangement links TRBV5-1 to TRBJ2-7; 9 bases match TRBD1. With V trimmed by 1 base and J by 5 bases, 7 bases remained unmatched. Germline values: CDR1 SGHRS, CDR2 YFSETQ. The CDR3 has 15 amino acids. CDR3 in amino acids: CASSLWGQGSHEQYF. CDR3 in DNA: TGCGCCAGCAGCTTGTGGGGACAGGGTTCGCACGAGCAGTACTTC.

This clone showed up just a few times. V usage is TRBV6-1 and J usage is TRBJ1-2; D is undetermined. Germline V CDR1 and CDR2: MNHNS, SASEGT. V was clipped by 11 bases and J by 4 bases, with 14 bases between them. The CDR3 length is 12 residues. CDR3 sequence (DNA): TGTGCCGCGGGGAACCTACCCTATGGCTACACCTTC. Amino acid sequence: CAAGNLPYGYTF.

This chain uses TRBV5-6 with TRBJ1-3, with D maybe TRBD1 (6 bases). CDR1 SGHDT and CDR2 YYEEEE come from the germline V gene. The CDR3 runs to 15 residues. Trimming cost V 3 bases and J 3 bases, with 13 bases left between them. Here the CDR3 DNA reads TGTGCCAGCAGCTCGCCTACAGGGTATGGAAACACCATATATTTT. Translated: CASSSPTGYGNTIYF.

The V call is TRBV7-9, the J call TRBJ2-5; 7 bases are shared with TRBD1. The V segment lost 5 bases and the J segment 0 bases; nucleotides outside the gene matches: 3. Germline CDR1 and CDR2: SEHNR and FQNEAQ (reference sequence). The length of the CDR3 is 14 residues. The CDR3 region has the DNA TGTGCCAGCAGCAAGGGACAGTACCAAGAGACCCAGTACTTC. This gives the protein CASSKGQYQETQYF.

Comment on this clone: The identical CDR3 is also encoded by other nucleotide sequences in the sample. This CDR3 is CASSLEQGAGYTF. The CDR3 coding sequence is TGCGCCAGCAGCTTGGAACAGGGGGCCGGCTACACCTTC. The chain joins TRBV5-1 to TRBJ1-2; 9 bases match TRBD1. V lost 0 bases to trimming and J lost 8 bases; unmatched junction nucleotides: 2. The CDR3 is made up of 13 amino acids. The germline V gene has CDR1 SGHRS and CDR2 YFSETQ.